This is a list of T cell receptor beta chains from one sample in a study of blood T cells in healthy people across ages. MiXCR, applied by TCRdb to the 5' RACE reads, yields one record per CDR3 protein. The table shows over a million distinct CDR3 sequences, with roughly a quarter occurring only once. This sample also belongs to another study, concerning T cells of mothers and their children.

Sequencing was carried out using blood. These receptors were taken from a girl aged 2-10 years in good health. CDR3s include the opening cysteine and the closing phenylalanine or tryptophan. A D gene is named only where the DNA matches it firmly. Part of the rows lack a size; the others show once, few, many or a class for expanded clones.

>NA|TRBJ1-1|TRBD1|TRBV6-5
CASSYGQGILSSTEAFF
TGTGCCAGCAGTTACGGACAGGGAATCTTGTCCAGCACTGAAGCTTTCTTT
>NA|TRBJ2-1|TRBD2|TRBV12-3/TRBV12-4
CASGRLAGADEQFF
TGTGCCAGCGGACGACTAGCGGGGGCCGATGAGCAGTTCTTC
>NA|TRBJ2-6|NA|TRBV15
CATSRAKKVSNSGANVLTF
TGTGCCACCAGCAGAGCAAAAAAGGTGTCGAACTCTGGGGCCAACGTCCTGACTTTC
>few|TRBJ1-1|NA|TRBV19
CASIGEGSEAFF
TGTGCCAGTATTGGAGAGGGATCTGAAGCTTTCTTT
>NA|TRBJ1-2|NA|TRBV19
CASSRTAGTLVGYGYTF
TGTGCCAGTAGCCGGACGGCAGGGACTCTGGTGGGCTATGGCTACACCTTC
>NA|TRBJ2-7|NA|TRBV6-6
CASSYSNQPSYEQYF
TGTGCCAGCAGTTACTCGAACCAGCCGTCCTACGAGCAGTACTTC
>NA|TRBJ2-1|NA|TRBV10-3
CAISEGREAYNEQFF
TGTGCCATCAGTGAAGGTAGGGAGGCCTACAATGAGCAGTTCTTC
>many|TRBJ2-4|TRBD2|TRBV5-1
CASSPPSLAGTVQYF
TGCGCCAGCAGCCCCCCAAGTCTAGCGGGGACGGTACAGTACTTC
>NA|TRBJ2-5|NA|TRBV28
CASADRDLEETQYF
TGTGCCAGCGCAGATCGGGACCTTGAAGAGACCCAGTACTTC
>NA|TRBJ2-1|NA|TRBV21-1
CALGRAGQFF
TGTGCCCTGGGTAGGGCTGGGCAGTTCTTC
>NA|TRBJ2-1|NA|TRBV7-9
CASIVGLKVDEQFF
TGTGCCAGCATAGTGGGTTTGAAGGTCGATGAGCAGTTCTTC
>NA|TRBJ2-1|NA|TRBV7-9
CASSLGRGDTDEQFF
TGTGCCAGCAGCTTAGGGCGGGGCGACACTGATGAGCAGTTCTTC
>NA|TRBJ1-2|TRBD1|TRBV5-1
CASSYMDRGDGYTF
TGCGCCAGCAGCTATATGGACAGGGGGGATGGCTACACCTTC
>NA|TRBJ2-5|NA|TRBV4-1
CASSPERVGETQYF
TGCGCCAGCAGCCCAGAGCGGGTAGGGGAGACCCAGTACTTC
>NA|TRBJ2-5|NA|TRBV7-6
CVPGRTQETQYF
TGTGTGCCGGGACGGACCCAAGAGACCCAGTACTTC
>few|TRBJ2-1|NA|TRBV11-2
CASSPQRNNEQFF
TGTGCCAGCAGCCCACAGCGGAACAATGAGCAGTTCTTC
>NA|TRBJ2-3|TRBD2|TRBV2
CASRGLAGGGATDTQYF
TGTGCCAGCAGGGGACTAGCGGGAGGAGGAGCAACAGATACGCAGTATTTT
>few|TRBJ2-1|TRBD2|TRBV11-1
CASSLGLAGEGVNEQFF
TGTGCCAGCAGCTTAGGGCTAGCGGGGGAAGGAGTAAATGAGCAGTTCTTC
>NA|TRBJ1-1|TRBD1|TRBV5-1
CASSLDSGQGGAFF
TGCGCCAGCAGCTTGGATAGCGGACAGGGCGGTGCTTTCTTT
>many|TRBJ2-1|NA|TRBV5-1
CASSLVGDYNEQFF
TGCGCCAGCAGCTTGGTGGGGGATTACAATGAGCAGTTCTTC
>few|TRBJ2-2|NA|TRBV6-5
CASSYSGAGANTGELFF
TGTGCCAGCAGTTACTCGGGGGCGGGAGCGAACACCGGGGAGCTGTTTTTT
>NA|TRBJ1-2|TRBD1|TRBV29-1
CSVEAQQGMAYGYTF
TGCAGCGTTGAAGCCCAACAGGGGATGGCCTATGGCTACACCTTC
>NA|TRBJ2-3|TRBD2|TRBV6-6
CASSYEAGVTDTQYF
TGTGCCAGCAGTTACGAAGCGGGAGTCACAGATACGCAGTATTTT
>NA|TRBJ1-5|NA|TRBV6-5
CASNSRGGGSNQPQHF
TGTGCCAGCAATTCTAGGGGTGGCGGGAGCAATCAGCCCCAGCATTTT
>few|TRBJ2-5|NA|TRBV9
CASSTPDREETQYF
TGTGCCAGCAGCACGCCGGACAGAGAAGAGACCCAGTACTTC
>NA|TRBJ2-5|NA|TRBV12-3/TRBV12-4
CASGLGTLQETQYF
TGTGCCAGCGGGCTTGGGACACTTCAAGAGACCCAGTACTTC
>few|TRBJ2-3|NA|TRBV27
CASSGGFNTDTQYF
TGTGCCAGCAGTGGGGGGTTCAACACAGATACGCAGTATTTT
>NA|TRBJ1-1|NA|TRBV4-1
CASSHQGRTEAFF
TGCGCCAGCAGTCATCAAGGGAGGACTGAAGCTTTCTTT
>many|TRBJ2-5|NA|TRBV6-2/TRBV6-3
CASSSLGTQYF
TGTGCCAGCAGCTCGCTAGGGACCCAGTACTTC
>few|TRBJ1-1|NA|TRBV10-3
CAISESRGVMNTEAFF
TGTGCCATCAGTGAGTCACGGGGGGTCATGAACACTGAAGCTTTCTTT
>NA|TRBJ2-3|TRBD2|TRBV12-3/TRBV12-4
CASSRFGGGPTDTQYF
TGTGCCAGCAGTCGGTTCGGGGGGGGGCCGACAGATACGCAGTATTTT
>few|TRBJ1-2|TRBD1|TRBV18
CASSRTPQGVDGYTF
TGTGCCAGCTCACGTACTCCACAGGGGGTCGATGGCTACACCTTC
>NA|TRBJ1-2|NA|TRBV19
CASSIPGYGYTF
TGTGCCAGTAGTATTCCTGGCTATGGCTACACCTTC
>NA|TRBJ1-3|NA|TRBV4-3
CASSQERGTTGNTIYF
TGCGCCAGCAGCCAAGAGAGAGGGACAACTGGAAACACCATATATTTT
>few|TRBJ1-1|TRBD1|TRBV19
CASSPGQKGGNTEAFF
TGTGCCAGTAGCCCGGGACAGAAAGGGGGGAACACTGAAGCTTTCTTT
>NA|TRBJ2-7|NA|TRBV12-3/TRBV12-4
CASSSSDSDEQYF
TGTGCCAGCAGTTCATCGGACAGTGACGAGCAGTACTTC
>few|TRBJ2-1|NA|TRBV7-2
CASSFSTKNEQFF
TGTGCCAGCAGCTTTTCGACCAAAAATGAGCAGTTCTTC
>NA|TRBJ1-5|NA|TRBV4-1
CASSLDPLGNQPQHF
TGCGCCAGCAGCCTCGACCCCTTAGGGAATCAGCCCCAGCATTTT
>few|TRBJ2-5|NA|TRBV7-9
CASSLTSGLVRETQYF
TGTGCCAGCAGCTTAACAAGCGGACTGGTCCGGGAGACCCAGTACTTC
>NA|TRBJ1-4|NA|TRBV15
CATSRAPVGGTNEKLFF
TGTGCCACCAGCAGAGCTCCCGTGGGGGGAACTAATGAAAAACTGTTTTTT
>NA|TRBJ2-1|TRBD2|TRBV10-1
CASPRDYDADSLHEQFF
TGCGCCAGCCCCAGGGACTACGATGCCGATAGCCTCCATGAGCAGTTCTTC
>few|TRBJ2-7|NA|TRBV5-1
CASSVGSPAPYYEQYF
TGCGCCAGCAGCGTAGGTTCGCCTGCCCCCTACTACGAGCAGTACTTC
>NA|TRBJ2-7|TRBD2|TRBV28
CASDSGSGKGQYF
TGTGCCAGCGATAGCGGGAGCGGTAAAGGGCAGTACTTC
>NA|TRBJ1-5|TRBD1|TRBV19
CASSMTGGLVQPQHF
TGTGCCAGTAGTATGACAGGGGGGTTAGTGCAGCCCCAGCATTTT
>few|TRBJ2-5|NA|TRBV14
CASSPQAGALSAAQYF
TGTGCCAGCAGCCCCCAGGCGGGCGCCCTCTCGGCGGCCCAGTACTTC
>NA|TRBJ2-3|NA|TRBV6-1
CASSRHQVGWSTDTQYF
TGTGCCAGCAGTCGCCATCAAGTGGGGTGGAGCACAGATACGCAGTATTTT
>NA|TRBJ2-1|NA|TRBV29-1
CSVARGRTDEQFF
TGCAGCGTTGCCCGGGGGCGGACTGATGAGCAGTTCTTC
>few|TRBJ2-3|TRBD2|TRBV5-6
CASSLPAGLAVTDTQYF
TGTGCCAGCAGCCTACCAGCGGGACTAGCGGTAACAGATACGCAGTATTTT
>NA|TRBJ2-5|NA|TRBV18
CASCRGQQETQYF
TGTGCCAGCTGTAGGGGTCAACAAGAGACCCAGTACTTC
>NA|TRBJ1-4|NA|TRBV4-1
CASSQSTLEKLFF
TGCGCCAGCAGCCAGTCGACGTTGGAAAAACTGTTTTTT
>NA|TRBJ2-5|NA|TRBV2
CASSEAGWGETQYF
TGTGCCAGCAGTGAAGCTGGGTGGGGAGAGACCCAGTACTTC
>few|TRBJ1-2|NA|TRBV20-1
CSAWVTGYTF
TGCAGTGCTTGGGTAACTGGCTACACCTTC
>few|TRBJ2-7|NA|TRBV20-1
CSAKSQGTLSYEQYF
TGCAGTGCTAAATCTCAGGGGACTCTCTCCTACGAGCAGTACTTC
>NA|TRBJ1-6|NA|TRBV16
CASSQSGMHSYNSPLHF
TGTGCCAGCAGCCAATCAGGAATGCACTCCTATAATTCACCCCTCCACTTT
>NA|TRBJ2-3|TRBD2|TRBV20-1
CSALGLAGATDTQYF
TGCAGTGCTCTGGGACTAGCGGGAGCCACAGATACGCAGTATTTT
>NA|TRBJ2-7|TRBD1|TRBV28
CASSYIIQGLSYEQYF
TGTGCCAGCAGTTACATCATACAGGGGCTCTCCTACGAGCAGTACTTC
>NA|TRBJ2-7|NA|TRBV3-1
CASSQAARTYEQYF
TGTGCCAGCAGCCAAGCGGCCAGAACCTACGAGCAGTACTTC
>NA|TRBJ2-5|NA|TRBV7-9
CASSSTNLGLLETQYF
TGTGCCAGCAGCTCAACCAACTTGGGCCTCCTTGAGACCCAGTACTTC
>NA|TRBJ2-1|NA|TRBV4-3
CASSQDITGGKFF
TGCGCCAGCAGCCAAGATATAACGGGGGGCAAGTTCTTC
>NA|TRBJ2-1|NA|TRBV4-2
CASAREANEQFF
TGTGCCAGCGCCCGAGAGGCTAATGAGCAGTTCTTC